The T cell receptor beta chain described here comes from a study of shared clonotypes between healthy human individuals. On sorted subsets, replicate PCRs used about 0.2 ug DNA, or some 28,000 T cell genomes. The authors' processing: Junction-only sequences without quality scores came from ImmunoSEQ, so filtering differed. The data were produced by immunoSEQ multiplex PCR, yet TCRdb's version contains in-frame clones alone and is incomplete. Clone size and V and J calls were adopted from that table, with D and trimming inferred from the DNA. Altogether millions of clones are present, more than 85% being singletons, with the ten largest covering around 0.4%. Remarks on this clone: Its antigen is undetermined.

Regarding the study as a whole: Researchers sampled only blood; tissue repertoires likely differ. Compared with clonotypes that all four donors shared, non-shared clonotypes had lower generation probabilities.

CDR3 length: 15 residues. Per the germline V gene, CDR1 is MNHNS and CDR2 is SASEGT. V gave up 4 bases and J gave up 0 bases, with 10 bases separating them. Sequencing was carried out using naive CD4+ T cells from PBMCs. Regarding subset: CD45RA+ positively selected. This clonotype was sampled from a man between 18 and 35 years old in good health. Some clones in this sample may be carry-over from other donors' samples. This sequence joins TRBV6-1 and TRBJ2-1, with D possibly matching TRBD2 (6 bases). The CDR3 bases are TGTGCCAGCAGTGTCGTAGCGGCCTCCTACAATGAGCAGTTCTTC. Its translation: CASSVVAASYNEQFF.